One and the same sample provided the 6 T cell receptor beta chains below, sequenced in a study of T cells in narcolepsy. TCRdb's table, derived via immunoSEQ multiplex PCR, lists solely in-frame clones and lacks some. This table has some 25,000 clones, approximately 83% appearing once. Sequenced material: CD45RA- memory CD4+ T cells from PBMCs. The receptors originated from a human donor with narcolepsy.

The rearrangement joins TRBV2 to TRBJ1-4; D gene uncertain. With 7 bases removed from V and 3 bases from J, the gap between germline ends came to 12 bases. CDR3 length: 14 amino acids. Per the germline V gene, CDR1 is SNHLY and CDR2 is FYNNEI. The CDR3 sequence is CASIGQLPNEKLFF. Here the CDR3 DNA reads TGTGCCAGCATAGGTCAGCTTCCTAATGAAAAACTGTTTTTT.

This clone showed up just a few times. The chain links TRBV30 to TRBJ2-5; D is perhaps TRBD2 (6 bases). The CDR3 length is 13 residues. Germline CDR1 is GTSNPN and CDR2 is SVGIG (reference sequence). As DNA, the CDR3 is TGTGCGGGAGGCGAGGGTATCGGGGAGACCCAGTACTTC. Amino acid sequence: CAGGEGIGETQYF.

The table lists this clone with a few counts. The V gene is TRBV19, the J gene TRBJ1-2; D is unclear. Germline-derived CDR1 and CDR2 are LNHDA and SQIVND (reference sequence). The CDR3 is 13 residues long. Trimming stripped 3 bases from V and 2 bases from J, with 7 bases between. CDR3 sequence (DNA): TGTGCCAGTAGTATCCCAGAGAACTATGGCTACACCTTC. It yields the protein CASSIPENYGYTF.

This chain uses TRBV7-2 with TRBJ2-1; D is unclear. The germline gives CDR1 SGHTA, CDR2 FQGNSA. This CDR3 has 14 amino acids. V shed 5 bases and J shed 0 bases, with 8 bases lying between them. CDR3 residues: CASSQLRSYNEQFF. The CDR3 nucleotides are TGTGCCAGCAGCCAGCTCCGCTCCTACAATGAGCAGTTCTTC.

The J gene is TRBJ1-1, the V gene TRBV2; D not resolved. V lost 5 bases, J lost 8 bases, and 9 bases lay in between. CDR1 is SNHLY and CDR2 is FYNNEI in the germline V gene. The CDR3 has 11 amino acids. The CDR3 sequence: CASSRLIEAFF. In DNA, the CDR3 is TGTGCCAGCAGTCGGTTAATAGAAGCTTTCTTT. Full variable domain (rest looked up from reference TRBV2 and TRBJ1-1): EPEVTQTPSHQVTQMGQEVILRCVPISNHLYFYWYRQILGQKVEFLVSFYNNEISEKSEIFDDQFSVERPDGSNFTLKIRSTKLEDSAMYFCASSRLIEAFFGQGTRLTVV.

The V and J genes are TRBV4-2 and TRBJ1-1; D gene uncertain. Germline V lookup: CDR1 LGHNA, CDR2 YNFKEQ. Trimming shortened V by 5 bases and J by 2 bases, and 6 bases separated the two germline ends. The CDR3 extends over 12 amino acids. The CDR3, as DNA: TGTGCCAGCAGCACTGACAACACTGAAGCTTTCTTT. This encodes CASSTDNTEAFF.